This section outlines one T cell receptor (beta chain) sequence together with its context. Researchers built TCR beta libraries using quantitative 5'-RACE with molecular barcodes. TCRdb itself ran the 5' RACE reads through MiXCR, one entry per CDR3 protein. The sample records under 200,000 distinct CDR3 sequences, 9.5% to 10% being singletons. Germline V lookup: CDR1 MGHRA, CDR2 YSYEKL. Deletions cut 7 bases from V and 2 bases from J, with 19 bases between. CDR3 size: 16 residues. The entry originates in a study of CD8 T cells in ankylosing spondylitis. The chain combines TRBV4-1 with TRBJ2-3, with D perhaps matching TRBD1 or TRBD2 (5 bases each). The receptor was isolated from a female donor with ankylosing spondylitis or in good health (not recorded which). Sequenced material: blood, either unsorted or a sorted T cell fraction (not recorded which). CDR3 in DNA: TGCGCCAGCACGCCATCCGGGGCGTTACTCACAGATACGCAGTATTTT. It translates to CASTPSGALLTDTQYF.